This is a list of T cell receptor beta chains from one sample in a study of blood T cell repertoires in COVID-19. Profiling relied on immunoSEQ multiplex PCR, and the TCRdb table lists in-frame clones only, not all of them. In the table there are about 26,000 clones, 75% to 85% of which are singletons. The sample consisted of peripheral blood. Receptors originate from a human donor in a cohort sampled during active COVID-19. Both conserved end residues are part of each CDR3. The D gene is left open where the match is weak. Only part of the rows carry a size: once, few, many, or a class if the clone is expanded.

d_call: .
clone_size: .
cdr3_length: 13
j_call: TRBJ1-2
v_call: TRBV7-9
cdr3_nt: TGTGCCAGCAGCTTTCGTTCCGACTATGGCTACACCTTC
cdr3_aa: CASSFRSDYGYTF

d_call: .
clone_size: .
cdr3_length: 14
j_call: TRBJ1-3
v_call: TRBV5-1
cdr3_nt: TGCGCCAGCAGCTTGGACTTATCTGGAAACACCATATATTTT
cdr3_aa: CASSLDLSGNTIYF

d_call: TRBD1
clone_size: .
cdr3_length: 19
j_call: TRBJ1-3
v_call: TRBV5-1
cdr3_nt: TGCGCCAGCAGCTTGTTCCCGGGACAGGGGCGCTACTCTGGAAACACCATATATTTT
cdr3_aa: CASSLFPGQGRYSGNTIYF

d_call: TRBD2
clone_size: .
cdr3_length: 16
j_call: TRBJ2-1
v_call: TRBV11-2
cdr3_nt: TGTGCCAGCAGCCCAGAGTGGGGGCTAGCGGGAGGGGAGCAGTTCTTC
cdr3_aa: CASSPEWGLAGGEQFF

d_call: .
clone_size: once
cdr3_length: 17
j_call: TRBJ2-2
v_call: TRBV7-2
cdr3_nt: TGTGCCAGCAGCTTAGCACAGGGACCCGCTGGGGGCGGGGAGCTGTTTTTT
cdr3_aa: CASSLAQGPAGGGELFF

d_call: .
clone_size: .
cdr3_length: 17
j_call: TRBJ2-2
v_call: TRBV29-1
cdr3_nt: TGCAGCGTCATAGCGGGAAAGGGGGCTTGGAACACCGGGGAGCTGTTTTTT
cdr3_aa: CSVIAGKGAWNTGELFF

d_call: .
clone_size: .
cdr3_length: 13
j_call: TRBJ1-1
v_call: TRBV14
cdr3_nt: TGTGCCAGCAGCACACAGGGTTACACTGAAGCTTTCTTT
cdr3_aa: CASSTQGYTEAFF

d_call: .
clone_size: few
cdr3_length: 15
j_call: TRBJ1-4
v_call: TRBV4-3
cdr3_nt: TGCGCCAGCAGTCCTGTAGGCGCAGGTGGAGAAAAACTGTTTTTT
cdr3_aa: CASSPVGAGGEKLFF

d_call: TRBD1
clone_size: .
cdr3_length: 13
j_call: TRBJ2-7
v_call: TRBV18
cdr3_nt: TGTGCCAGCCTCGGGGACAGTTACTACGAGCAGTACTTC
cdr3_aa: CASLGDSYYEQYF

d_call: .
clone_size: .
cdr3_length: 14
j_call: TRBJ2-7
v_call: TRBV21-1
cdr3_nt: TGTGCCAGCAGGGATAGACAGGGTTTTCGCGAGCAGTACTTC
cdr3_aa: CASRDRQGFREQYF

d_call: TRBD1
clone_size: .
cdr3_length: 15
j_call: TRBJ2-7
v_call: TRBV3-1/TRBV3-2
cdr3_nt: TGTGCCAGCAGCCATTCCGGGACAGGGGGCTATCAGCAGTACTTC
cdr3_aa: CASSHSGTGGYQQYF

d_call: .
clone_size: .
cdr3_length: 12
j_call: TRBJ1-4
v_call: TRBV2
cdr3_nt: TGTGCCAGCAGCGTACAGAATGAAAAACTGTTTTTT
cdr3_aa: CASSVQNEKLFF

d_call: TRBD1
clone_size: .
cdr3_length: 14
j_call: TRBJ1-5
v_call: TRBV5-1
cdr3_nt: TGCGCCAGCAGCCTAACAGGGGACGGGCAGCCCCAGCATTTT
cdr3_aa: CASSLTGDGQPQHF

d_call: .
clone_size: .
cdr3_length: 15
j_call: TRBJ1-5
v_call: TRBV11-2
cdr3_nt: TGTGCCAGCAGCTTAGCGGGGATGAGCGGTCAGCCCCAGCATTTT
cdr3_aa: CASSLAGMSGQPQHF